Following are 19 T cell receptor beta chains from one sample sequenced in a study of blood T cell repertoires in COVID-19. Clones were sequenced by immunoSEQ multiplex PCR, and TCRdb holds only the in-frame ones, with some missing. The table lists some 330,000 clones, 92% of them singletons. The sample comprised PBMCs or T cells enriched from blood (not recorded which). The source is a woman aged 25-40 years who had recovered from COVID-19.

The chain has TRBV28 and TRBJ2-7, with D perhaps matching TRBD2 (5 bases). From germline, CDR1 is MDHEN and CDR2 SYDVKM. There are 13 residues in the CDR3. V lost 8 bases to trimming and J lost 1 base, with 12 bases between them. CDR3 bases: TGTGCCAGCGCCGGACTCCCTTCCTACGAGCAGTACTTC. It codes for CASAGLPSYEQYF.

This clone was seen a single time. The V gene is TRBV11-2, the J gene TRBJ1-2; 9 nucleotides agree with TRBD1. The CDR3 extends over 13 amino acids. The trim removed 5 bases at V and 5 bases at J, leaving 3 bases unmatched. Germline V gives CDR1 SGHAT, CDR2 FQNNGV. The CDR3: CASSGDRVYGYTF. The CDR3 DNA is TGTGCCAGCAGCGGGGACAGGGTGTATGGCTACACCTTC.

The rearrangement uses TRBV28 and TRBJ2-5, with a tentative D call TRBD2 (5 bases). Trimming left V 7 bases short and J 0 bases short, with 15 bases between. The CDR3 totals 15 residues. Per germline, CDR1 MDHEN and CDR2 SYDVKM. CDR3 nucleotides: TGTGCCAGCACCCCTCCTTCGGGGTACCAAGAGACCCAGTACTTC. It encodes CASTPPSGYQETQYF.

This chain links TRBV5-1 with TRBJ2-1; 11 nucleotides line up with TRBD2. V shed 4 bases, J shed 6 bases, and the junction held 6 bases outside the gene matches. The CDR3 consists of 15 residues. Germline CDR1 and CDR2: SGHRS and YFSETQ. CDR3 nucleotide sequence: TGCGCCAGCAGCCAACTAGCGGGGGCCTCCAATGAGCAGTTCTTC. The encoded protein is CASSQLAGASNEQFF.

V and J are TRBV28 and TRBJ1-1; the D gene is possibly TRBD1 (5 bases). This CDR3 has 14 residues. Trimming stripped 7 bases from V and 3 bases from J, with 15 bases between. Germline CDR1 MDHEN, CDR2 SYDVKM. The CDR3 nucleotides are TGTGCCAGCAATGAGAGGGGAGGGGACACTGAAGCTTTCTTT. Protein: CASNERGGDTEAFF.

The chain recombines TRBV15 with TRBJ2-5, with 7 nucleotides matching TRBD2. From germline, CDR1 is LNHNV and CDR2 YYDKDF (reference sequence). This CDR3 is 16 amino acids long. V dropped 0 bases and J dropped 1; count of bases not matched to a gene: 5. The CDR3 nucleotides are TGTGCCACCAGCAGAGACCGGACTAGTGGCCAAGAGACCCAGTACTTC. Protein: CATSRDRTSGQETQYF.

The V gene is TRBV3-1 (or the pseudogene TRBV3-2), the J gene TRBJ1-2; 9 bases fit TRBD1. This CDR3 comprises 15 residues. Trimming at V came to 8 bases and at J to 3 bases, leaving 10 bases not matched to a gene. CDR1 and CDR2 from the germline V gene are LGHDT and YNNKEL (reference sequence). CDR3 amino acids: CASASPGQGDYGYTF. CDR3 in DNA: TGTGCCAGCGCATCTCCGGGACAGGGTGACTATGGCTACACCTTC.

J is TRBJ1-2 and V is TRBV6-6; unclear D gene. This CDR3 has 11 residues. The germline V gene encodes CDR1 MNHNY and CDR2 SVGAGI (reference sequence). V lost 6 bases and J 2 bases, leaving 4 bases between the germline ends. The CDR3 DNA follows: TGTGCCAGCAGACAAAACTATGGCTACACCTTC. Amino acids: CASRQNYGYTF.

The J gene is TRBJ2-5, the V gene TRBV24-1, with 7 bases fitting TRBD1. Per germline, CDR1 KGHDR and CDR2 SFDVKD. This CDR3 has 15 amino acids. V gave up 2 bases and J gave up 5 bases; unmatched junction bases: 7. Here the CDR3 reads CATSDSLTGWETQYF. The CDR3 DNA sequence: TGTGCCACCAGTGATTCCTTGACAGGGTGGGAGACCCAGTACTTC.

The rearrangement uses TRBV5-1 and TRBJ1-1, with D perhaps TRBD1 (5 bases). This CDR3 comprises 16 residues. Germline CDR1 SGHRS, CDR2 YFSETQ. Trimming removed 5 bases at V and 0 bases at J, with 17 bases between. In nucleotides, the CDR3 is TGCGCCAGCAGTTGGGGGGAGTTGCGGCTGAACACTGAAGCTTTCTTT. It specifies CASSWGELRLNTEAFF.

CDR3 bases: TGTGCCAGCAGCTATGACTTTCTAGCGGGATTCAATGAGCAGTTCTTC. Encoded protein: CASSYDFLAGFNEQFF. The chain is built from TRBV3-1 (or the pseudogene TRBV3-2) and TRBJ2-1; TRBD2 aligns across 9 bases. Germline V CDR1 and CDR2: LGHDT, YNNKEL (reference sequence). The CDR3 extends over 16 amino acids. Trimming at V came to 5 bases and at J to 6 bases, leaving 11 bases not matched to a gene.

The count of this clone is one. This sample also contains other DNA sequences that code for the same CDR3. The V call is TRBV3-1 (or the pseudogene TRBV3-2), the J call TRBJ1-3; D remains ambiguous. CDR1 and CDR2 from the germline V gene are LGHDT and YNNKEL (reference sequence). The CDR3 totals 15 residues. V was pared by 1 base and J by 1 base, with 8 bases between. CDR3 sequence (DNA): TGTGCCAGCAGCCAAGTTGGAGCGTCTGGAAACACCATATATTTT. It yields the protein CASSQVGASGNTIYF.

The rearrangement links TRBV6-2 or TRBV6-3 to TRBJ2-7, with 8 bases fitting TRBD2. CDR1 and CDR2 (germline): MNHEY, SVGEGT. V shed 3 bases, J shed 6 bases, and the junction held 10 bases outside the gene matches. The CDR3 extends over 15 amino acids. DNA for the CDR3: TGTGCCAGCAGTTATGGTAGCGGGGACCCTGTCGAGCAGTACTTC. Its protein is CASSYGSGDPVEQYF.

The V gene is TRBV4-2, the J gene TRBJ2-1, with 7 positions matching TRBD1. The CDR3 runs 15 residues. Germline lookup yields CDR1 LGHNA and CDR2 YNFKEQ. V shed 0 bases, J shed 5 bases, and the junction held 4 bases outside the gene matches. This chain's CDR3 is CASSQDRDSNNEQFF. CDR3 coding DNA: TGTGCCAGCAGCCAAGACCGGGACAGCAACAATGAGCAGTTCTTC.

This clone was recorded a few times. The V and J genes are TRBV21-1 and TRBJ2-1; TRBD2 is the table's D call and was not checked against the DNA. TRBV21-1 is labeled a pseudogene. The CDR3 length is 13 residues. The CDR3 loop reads CASSNFIYNEQFF. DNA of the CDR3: TGTGCCAGCAGCAATTTTATCTACAATGAGCAGTTCTTC.

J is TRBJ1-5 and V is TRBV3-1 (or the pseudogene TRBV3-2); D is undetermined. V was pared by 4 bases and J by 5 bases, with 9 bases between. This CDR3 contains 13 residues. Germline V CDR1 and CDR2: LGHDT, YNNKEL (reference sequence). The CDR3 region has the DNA TGTGCCAGCAGCCTACGGTTGGATCAGCCCCAGCATTTT. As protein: CASSLRLDQPQHF.

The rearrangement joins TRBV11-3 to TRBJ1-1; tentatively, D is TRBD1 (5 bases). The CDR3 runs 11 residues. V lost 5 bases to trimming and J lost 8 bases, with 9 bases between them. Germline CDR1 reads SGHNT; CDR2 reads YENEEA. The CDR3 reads CASSPDSEAFF. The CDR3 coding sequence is TGTGCCAGCAGCCCTGACAGCGAAGCTTTCTTT. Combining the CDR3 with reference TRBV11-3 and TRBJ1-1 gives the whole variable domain EAGVVQSPRYKIIEKKQPVAFWCNPISGHNTLYWYLQNLGQGPELLIRYENEEAVDDSQLPKDRFSAERLKGVDSTLKIQPAELGDSAVYLCASSPDSEAFFGQGTRLTVV.

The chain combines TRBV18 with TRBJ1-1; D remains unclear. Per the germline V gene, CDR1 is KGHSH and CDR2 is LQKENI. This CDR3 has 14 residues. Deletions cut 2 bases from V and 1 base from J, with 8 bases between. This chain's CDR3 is CASSPGRQNTEAFF. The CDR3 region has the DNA TGTGCCAGCTCACCAGGGAGACAGAACACTGAAGCTTTCTTT.

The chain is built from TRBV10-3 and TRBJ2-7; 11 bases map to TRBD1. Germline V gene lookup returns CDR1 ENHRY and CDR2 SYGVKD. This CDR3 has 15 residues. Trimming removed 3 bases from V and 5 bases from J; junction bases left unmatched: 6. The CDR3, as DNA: TGTGCCATCAGTGATATGGGGACAGGGGGGCACGAGCAGTACTTC. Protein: CAISDMGTGGHEQYF.